The 15 T cell receptor beta chains in this list originate from one sample, sequenced in a study of blood T cell repertoires in COVID-19. Repertoires were generated with immunoSEQ multiplex PCR, while TCRdb's copy carries only in-frame clones and drops some. The sample holds some 250,000 clones, approximately 86% seen once. The specimen sequenced was peripheral blood. All receptors come from a woman in her 30s who had recovered from COVID-19.

The rearrangement links TRBV3-1 (or the pseudogene TRBV3-2) to TRBJ2-3; weak D call: TRBD2 (7 bases). Germline CDR1 reads LGHDT; CDR2 reads YNNKEL (reference sequence). The V and J ends lost 2 bases and 1 base respectively, with 16 bases between them. This CDR3 spans 17 amino acids. The CDR3 reads CASSQMGRGLGTDTQYF. CDR3 DNA sequence: TGTGCCAGCAGCCAAATGGGGCGGGGGCTAGGCACAGATACGCAGTATTTT.

The chain combines TRBV6-1 with TRBJ2-3, with TRBD2 as a possible D gene (5 bases). The CDR3 is 16 amino acids. Per the germline V gene, CDR1 is MNHNS and CDR2 is SASEGT. V was pared by 2 bases and J by 3 bases, with 15 bases between. The CDR3 DNA follows: TGTGCCAGCAGTGAACGGAAGGCCCAGCGGACAGATACGCAGTATTTT. The encoded protein is CASSERKAQRTDTQYF.

J is TRBJ2-5 and V is TRBV15, with TRBD1 matching 7 bases. The V gene's germline CDR1 is LNHNV and CDR2 YYDKDF (reference sequence). Losses at the gene ends were 4 bases for V and 2 bases for J; bases not matched to a gene: 4. This CDR3 is 14 amino acids long. Here the CDR3 reads CATSIRTGQETQYF. CDR3 coding DNA: TGTGCCACCAGCATCAGGACAGGTCAAGAGACCCAGTACTTC.

This clone was detected once. This CDR3 reads CASTKGRRTGELFF. The CDR3 DNA reads TGTGCCAGCACTAAGGGGAGGCGGACCGGGGAGCTGTTTTTT. The chain joins TRBV2 to TRBJ2-2, with a possible D match to TRBD2 (6 bases). Germline V lookup: CDR1 SNHLY, CDR2 FYNNEI. V lost 7 bases to trimming and J lost 5 bases, with 14 bases between them. This CDR3 spans 14 amino acids.

This chain uses TRBV5-6 with TRBJ2-2; TRBD2 matches 12 bases. Germline lookup yields CDR1 SGHDT and CDR2 YYEEEE. Losses at the gene ends were 1 base for V and 0 bases for J; bases not matched to a gene: 7. CDR3 size: 19 residues. This CDR3 reads CASSLPLAGGQANTGELFF. For the CDR3, the DNA is TGTGCCAGCAGCTTGCCCCTAGCGGGGGGGCAAGCGAACACCGGGGAGCTGTTTTTT.

The V gene is TRBV9, the J gene TRBJ2-1; the match to TRBD2 covers 12 bases. In germline, CDR1 is SGDLS, CDR2 YYNGEE. The CDR3 length is 16 residues. The V and J ends lost 0 bases and 9 bases, in that order; junction bases with no gene match: 7. CDR3 protein: CASSVVASGGAAEQFF. The CDR3 nucleotides read TGTGCCAGCAGCGTAGTGGCTAGCGGGGGGGCAGCTGAGCAGTTCTTC.

The chain is built from TRBV30 and TRBJ2-5, with 8 bases aligning to TRBD2. V was pared by 1 base and J by 9 bases, with 7 bases of the junction left unmatched. The CDR3 loop spans 13 amino acids. The germline V gene encodes CDR1 GTSNPN and CDR2 SVGIG (reference sequence). This CDR3 reads CAWSGLTGGAQYF. CDR3 nucleotides: TGTGCCTGGAGTGGGCTAACGGGAGGGGCCCAGTACTTC.

The chain employs TRBV23-1 and TRBJ1-6; D remains ambiguous. TRBV23-1 is labeled an ORF, and its function is uncertain. V lost 8 bases, J lost 2 bases, and 10 bases lay in between. This CDR3 has 14 amino acids. The CDR3: CASVIRTYNSPLHF. The DNA of the CDR3 is TGCGCCAGCGTAATTAGAACCTATAATTCACCCCTCCACTTT.

The chain employs TRBV6-6 and TRBJ1-4, with 10 bases matching TRBD1. Germline lookup yields CDR1 MNHNY and CDR2 SVGAGI (reference sequence). Trimming removed 5 bases from V and 8 bases from J; junction bases left unmatched: 8. The CDR3 consists of 15 residues. The CDR3 loop reads CASSHLGTGEEKLFF. In nucleotides, the CDR3 is TGTGCCAGCAGTCACTTAGGGACAGGGGAAGAAAAACTGTTTTTT.

The rearrangement joins TRBV7-9 to TRBJ2-1, with D tentatively TRBD2 (6 bases). This CDR3 has 16 residues. The V and J ends lost 6 bases and 0 bases respectively, with 15 bases between them. From germline, CDR1 is SEHNR and CDR2 FQNEAQ (reference sequence). CDR3 nucleotides: TGTGCCAGCAGACCCGGGGGTTTTGACTCCTACAATGAGCAGTTCTTC. Translation gives CASRPGGFDSYNEQFF.

This clone was detected once. The chain joins TRBV7-9 to TRBJ1-1; D may be TRBD1 (6 bases). The CDR3 extends over 15 amino acids. V lost 5 bases to trimming and J lost 6 bases, with 19 bases between them. Germline V lookup: CDR1 SEHNR, CDR2 FQNEAQ (reference sequence). The CDR3 bases are TGTGCCAGCAGCCTGTACAGGGAAGGTTTGTCTGAAGCTTTCTTT. Residues: CASSLYREGLSEAFF. The variable domain in full, with the rest retrieved from reference TRBV7-9 and TRBJ1-1, is DTGVSQNPRHKITKRGQNVTFRCDPISEHNRLYWYRQTLGQGPEFLTYFQNEAQLEKSRLLSDRFSAERPKGSFSTLEIQRTEQGDSAMYLCASSLYREGLSEAFFGQGTRLTVV.

This clone was counted a few times. The chain couples TRBV7-6 to TRBJ2-2; TRBD2 might be the D (5 bases). Trimming removed 3 bases at V and 4 bases at J, with 15 bases between. In germline, CDR1 is SGHVS, CDR2 FNYEAQ. The CDR3 loop spans 16 amino acids. The chain's CDR3 is CASSFAGGSRTGELFF. The CDR3 coding sequence is TGTGCCAGCAGCTTTGCTGGTGGGAGTCGCACCGGGGAGCTGTTTTTT.

The rearrangement uses TRBV6-2 or TRBV6-3 and TRBJ2-7; D unresolved. Germline CDR1 is MNHEY and CDR2 is SVGEGT. V dropped 2 bases and J dropped 1 base, with 6 bases sitting between them. This CDR3 spans 13 amino acids. Here the CDR3 DNA reads TGTGCCAGCAGTTACGTATTATCCTACGAGCAGTACTTC. This gives the protein CASSYVLSYEQYF.

Remarks on this clone: Other DNA sequences in the same sample also yield this CDR3. The gene calls are TRBV5-1 and TRBJ2-5, with 8 bases fitting TRBD2. Trimming cost V 2 bases and J 2 bases; bases outside gene matches: 2. The germline gives CDR1 SGHRS, CDR2 YFSETQ. This CDR3 region has 14 residues. Here the CDR3 reads CASSLSGGQETQYF. In DNA form, the CDR3 reads TGCGCCAGCAGCTTAAGCGGGGGACAAGAGACCCAGTACTTC.

This clone has a single count. The chain recombines TRBV7-2 with TRBJ1-6; D gene uncertain. The germline gives CDR1 SGHTA, CDR2 FQGNSA. This CDR3 is built from 18 residues. The ends were cut back, 1 base at V and 3 bases at J, with 16 bases in the middle. CDR3 amino acids: CASSLELARVSYNSPLHF. For the CDR3, the DNA is TGTGCCAGCAGCTTAGAGCTGGCCCGGGTTAGCTATAATTCACCCCTCCACTTT.